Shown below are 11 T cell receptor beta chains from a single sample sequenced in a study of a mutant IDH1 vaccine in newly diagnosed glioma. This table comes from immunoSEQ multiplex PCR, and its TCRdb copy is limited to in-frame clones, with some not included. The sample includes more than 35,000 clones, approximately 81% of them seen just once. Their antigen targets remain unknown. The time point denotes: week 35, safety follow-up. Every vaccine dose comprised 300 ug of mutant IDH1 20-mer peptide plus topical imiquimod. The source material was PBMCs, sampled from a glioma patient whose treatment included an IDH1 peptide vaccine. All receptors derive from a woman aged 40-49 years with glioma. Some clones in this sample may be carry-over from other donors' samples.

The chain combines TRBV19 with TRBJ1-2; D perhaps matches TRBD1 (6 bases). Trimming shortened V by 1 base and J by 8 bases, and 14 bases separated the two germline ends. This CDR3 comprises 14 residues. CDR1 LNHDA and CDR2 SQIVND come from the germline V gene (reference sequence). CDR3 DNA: TGTGCCAGTAGTATAGGTACAGGGAGTTTGGGCTACACCTTC. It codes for CASSIGTGSLGYTF.

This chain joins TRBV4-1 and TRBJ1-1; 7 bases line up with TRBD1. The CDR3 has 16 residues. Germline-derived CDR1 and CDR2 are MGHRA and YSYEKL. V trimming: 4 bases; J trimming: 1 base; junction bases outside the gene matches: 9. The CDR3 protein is CASSLWDSNQNTEAFF. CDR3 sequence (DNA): TGCGCCAGCAGCCTCTGGGACAGCAACCAGAACACTGAAGCTTTCTTT.

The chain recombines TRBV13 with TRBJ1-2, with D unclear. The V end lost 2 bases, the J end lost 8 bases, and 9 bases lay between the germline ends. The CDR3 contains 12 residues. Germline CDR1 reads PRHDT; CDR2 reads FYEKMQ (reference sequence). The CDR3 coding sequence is TGTGCCAGCAGCTTATCCGGGGAGGGCTACACCTTC. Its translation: CASSLSGEGYTF. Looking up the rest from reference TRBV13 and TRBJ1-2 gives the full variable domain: AAGVIQSPRHLIKEKRETATLKCYPIPRHDTVYWYQQGPGQDPQFLISFYEKMQSDKGSIPDRFSAQQFSDYHSELNMSSLELGDSALYFCASSLSGEGYTFGSGTRLTVV.

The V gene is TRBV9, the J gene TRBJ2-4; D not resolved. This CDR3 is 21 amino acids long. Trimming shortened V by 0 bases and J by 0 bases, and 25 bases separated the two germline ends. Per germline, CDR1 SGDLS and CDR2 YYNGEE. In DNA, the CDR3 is TGTGCCAGCAGCGTAGGCGACACAAATACCGAACTATCTATAGCCAAAAACATTCAGTACTTC. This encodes CASSVGDTNTELSIAKNIQYF. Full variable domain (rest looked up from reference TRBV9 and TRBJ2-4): DSGVTQTPKHLITATGQRVTLRCSPRSGDLSVYWYQQSLDQGLQFLIQYYNGEERAKGNILERFSAQQFPDLHSELNLSSLELGDSALYFCASSVGDTNTELSIAKNIQYFGAGTRLSVL.

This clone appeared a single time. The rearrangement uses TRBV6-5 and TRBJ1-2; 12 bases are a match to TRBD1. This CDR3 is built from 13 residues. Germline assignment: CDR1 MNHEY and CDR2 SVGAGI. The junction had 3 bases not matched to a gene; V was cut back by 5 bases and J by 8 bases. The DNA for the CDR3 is TGTGCCAGCAGTAGGGACAGGGGGCAAGGCTACACCTTC. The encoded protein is CASSRDRGQGYTF.

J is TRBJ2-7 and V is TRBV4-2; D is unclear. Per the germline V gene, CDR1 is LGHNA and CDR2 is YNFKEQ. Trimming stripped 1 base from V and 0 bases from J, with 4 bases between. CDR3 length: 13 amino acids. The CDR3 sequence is CASSQGTSYEQYF. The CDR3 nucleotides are TGTGCCAGCAGCCAAGGGACCTCCTACGAGCAGTACTTC.

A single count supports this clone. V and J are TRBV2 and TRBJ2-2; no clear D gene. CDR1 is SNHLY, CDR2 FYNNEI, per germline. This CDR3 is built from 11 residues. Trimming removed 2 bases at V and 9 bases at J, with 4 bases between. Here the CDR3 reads CASSESWELFF. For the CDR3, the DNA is TGTGCCAGCAGTGAATCCTGGGAGCTGTTTTTT. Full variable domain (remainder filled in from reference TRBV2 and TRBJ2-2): EPEVTQTPSHQVTQMGQEVILRCVPISNHLYFYWYRQILGQKVEFLVSFYNNEISEKSEIFDDQFSVERPDGSNFTLKIRSTKLEDSAMYFCASSESWELFFGEGSRLTVL.

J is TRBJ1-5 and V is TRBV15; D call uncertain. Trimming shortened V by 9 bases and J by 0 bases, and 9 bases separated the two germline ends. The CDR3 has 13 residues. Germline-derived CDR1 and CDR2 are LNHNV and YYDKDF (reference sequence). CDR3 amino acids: CATGYYSNQPQHF. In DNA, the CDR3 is TGTGCCACGGGGTATTATAGCAATCAGCCCCAGCATTTT. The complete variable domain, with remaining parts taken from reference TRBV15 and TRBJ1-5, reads DAMVIQNPRYQVTQFGKPVTLSCSQTLNHNVMYWYQQKSSQAPKLLFHYYDKDFNNEADTPDNFQSRRPNTSFCFLDIRSPGLGDTAMYLCATGYYSNQPQHFGDGTRLSIL.

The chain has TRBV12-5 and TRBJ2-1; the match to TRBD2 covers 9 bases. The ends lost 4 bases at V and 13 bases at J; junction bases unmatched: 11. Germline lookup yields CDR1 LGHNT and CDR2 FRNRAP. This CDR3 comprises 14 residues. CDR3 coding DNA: TGTGCTAGTGGTTCATCCCTTAGCGGGGGCTTACAGTTCTTC. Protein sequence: CASGSSLSGGLQFF.

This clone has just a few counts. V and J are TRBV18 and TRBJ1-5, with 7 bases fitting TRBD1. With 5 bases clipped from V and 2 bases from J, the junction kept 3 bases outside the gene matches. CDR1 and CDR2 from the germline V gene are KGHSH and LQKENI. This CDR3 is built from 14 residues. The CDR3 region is CASSSGQGNQPQHF. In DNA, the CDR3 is TGTGCCAGCTCATCAGGACAGGGCAATCAGCCCCAGCATTTT.

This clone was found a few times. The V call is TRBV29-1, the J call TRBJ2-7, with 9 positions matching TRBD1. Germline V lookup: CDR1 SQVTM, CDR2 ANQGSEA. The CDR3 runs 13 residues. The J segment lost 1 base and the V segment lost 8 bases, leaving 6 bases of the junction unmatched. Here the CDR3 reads CSWMTGGSYEQYF. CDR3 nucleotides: TGCAGCTGGATGACAGGGGGTTCCTACGAGCAGTACTTC.